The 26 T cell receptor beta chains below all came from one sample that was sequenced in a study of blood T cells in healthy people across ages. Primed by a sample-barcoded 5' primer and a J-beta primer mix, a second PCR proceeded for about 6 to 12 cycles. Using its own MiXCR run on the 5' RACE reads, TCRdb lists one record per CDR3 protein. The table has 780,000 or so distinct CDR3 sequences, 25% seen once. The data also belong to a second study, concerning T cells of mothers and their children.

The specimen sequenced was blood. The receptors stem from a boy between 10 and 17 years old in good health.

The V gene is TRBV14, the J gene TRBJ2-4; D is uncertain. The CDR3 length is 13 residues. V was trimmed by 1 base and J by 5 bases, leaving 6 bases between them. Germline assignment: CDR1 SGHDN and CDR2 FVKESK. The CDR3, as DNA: TGTGCCAGCAGCCAAGTGGCGCAAAACATTCAGTACTTC. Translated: CASSQVAQNIQYF.

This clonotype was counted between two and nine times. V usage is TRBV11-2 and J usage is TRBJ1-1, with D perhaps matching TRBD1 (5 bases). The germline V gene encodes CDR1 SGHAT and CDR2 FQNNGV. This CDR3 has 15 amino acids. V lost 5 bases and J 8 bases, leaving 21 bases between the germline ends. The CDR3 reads CASSASGTKGREAFF. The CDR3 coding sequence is TGTGCCAGCAGCGCTTCAGGAACGAAGGGGCGAGAAGCTTTCTTT.

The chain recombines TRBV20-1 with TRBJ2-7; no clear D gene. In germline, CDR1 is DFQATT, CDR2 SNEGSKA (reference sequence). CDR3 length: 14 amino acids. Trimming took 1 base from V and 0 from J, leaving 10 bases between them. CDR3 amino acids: CSARGVVSSYEQYF. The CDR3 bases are TGCAGTGCTAGAGGGGTGGTGAGCTCCTACGAGCAGTACTTC.

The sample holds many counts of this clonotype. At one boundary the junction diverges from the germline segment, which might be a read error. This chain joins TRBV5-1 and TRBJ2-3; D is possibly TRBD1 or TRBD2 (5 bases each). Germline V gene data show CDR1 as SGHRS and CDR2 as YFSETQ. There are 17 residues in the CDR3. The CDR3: CASSLGTTHYGADTQYF. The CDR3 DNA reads TGCGCCAGCAGTTTGGGGACCACGCATTACGGGGCAGATACGCAGTATTTT.

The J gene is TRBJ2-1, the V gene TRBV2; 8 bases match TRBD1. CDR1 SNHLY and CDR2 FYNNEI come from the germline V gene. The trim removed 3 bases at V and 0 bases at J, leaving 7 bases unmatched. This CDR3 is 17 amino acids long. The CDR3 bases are TGTGCCAGCAGTGACCCGACAGGGGCTTACTCCTACAATGAGCAGTTCTTC. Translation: CASSDPTGAYSYNEQFF.

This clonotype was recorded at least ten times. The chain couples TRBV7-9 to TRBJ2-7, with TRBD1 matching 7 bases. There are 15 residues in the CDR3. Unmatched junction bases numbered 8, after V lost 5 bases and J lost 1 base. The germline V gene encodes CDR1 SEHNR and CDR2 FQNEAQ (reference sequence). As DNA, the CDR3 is TGTGCCAGCAGCATCAAGGACAGGAGTTCCTACGAGCAGTACTTC. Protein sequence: CASSIKDRSSYEQYF.

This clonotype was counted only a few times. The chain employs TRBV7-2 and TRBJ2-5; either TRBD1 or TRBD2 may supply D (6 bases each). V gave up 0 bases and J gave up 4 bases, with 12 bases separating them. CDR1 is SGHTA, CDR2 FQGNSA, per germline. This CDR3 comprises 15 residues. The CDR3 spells CASSLALGGRETQYF. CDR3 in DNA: TGTGCCAGCAGCTTAGCGCTGGGGGGCCGAGAGACCCAGTACTTC.

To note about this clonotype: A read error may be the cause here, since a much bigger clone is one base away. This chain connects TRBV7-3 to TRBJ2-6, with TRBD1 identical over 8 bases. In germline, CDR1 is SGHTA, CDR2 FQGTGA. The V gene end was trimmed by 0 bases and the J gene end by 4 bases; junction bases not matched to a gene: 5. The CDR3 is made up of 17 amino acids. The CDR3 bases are TGTGCCAGCAGCTTAACCCCTCAGGGGGCAGGGGCCAACGTCCTGACTTTC. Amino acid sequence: CASSLTPQGAGANVLTF.

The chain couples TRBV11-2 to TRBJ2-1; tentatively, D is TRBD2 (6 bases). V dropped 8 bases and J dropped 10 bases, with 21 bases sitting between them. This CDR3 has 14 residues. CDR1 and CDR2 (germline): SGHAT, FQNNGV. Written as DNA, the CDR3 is TGTGCCAGCGGCCCCGAGGGACGGCGGGGAGAGCAGTTCTTC. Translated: CASGPEGRRGEQFF.

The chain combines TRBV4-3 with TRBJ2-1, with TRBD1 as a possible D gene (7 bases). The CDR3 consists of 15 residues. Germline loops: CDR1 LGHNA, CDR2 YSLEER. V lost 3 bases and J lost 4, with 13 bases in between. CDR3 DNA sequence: TGCGCCAGCAGCCACAGGGGGGCTCAATACAATGAGCAGTTCTTC. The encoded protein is CASSHRGAQYNEQFF.

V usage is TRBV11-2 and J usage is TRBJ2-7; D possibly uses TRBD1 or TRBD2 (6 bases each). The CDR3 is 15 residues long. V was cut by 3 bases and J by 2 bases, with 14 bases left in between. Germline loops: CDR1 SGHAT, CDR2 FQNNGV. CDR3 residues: CASSFDGGATYEQYF. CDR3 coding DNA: TGTGCCAGCAGCTTCGACGGGGGCGCCACCTACGAGCAGTACTTC.

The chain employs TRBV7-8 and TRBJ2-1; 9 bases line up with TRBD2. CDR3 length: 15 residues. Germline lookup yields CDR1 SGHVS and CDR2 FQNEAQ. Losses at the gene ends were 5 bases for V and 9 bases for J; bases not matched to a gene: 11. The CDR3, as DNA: TGTGCCAGCAGCACCTTTGGCGGGAGGGCCCCTGAGCAGTTCTTC. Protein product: CASSTFGGRAPEQFF.

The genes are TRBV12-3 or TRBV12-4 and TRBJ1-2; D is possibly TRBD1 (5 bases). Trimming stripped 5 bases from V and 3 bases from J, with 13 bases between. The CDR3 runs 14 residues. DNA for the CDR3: TGTGCCAGCAGTCCTCAACCCAGGGACTATGGCTACACCTTC. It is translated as CASSPQPRDYGYTF.

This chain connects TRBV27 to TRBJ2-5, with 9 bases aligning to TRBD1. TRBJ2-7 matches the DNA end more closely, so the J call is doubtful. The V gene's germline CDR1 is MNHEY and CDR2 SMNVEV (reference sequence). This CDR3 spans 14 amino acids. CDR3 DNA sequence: TGTGCCAGCGGGGGGACAGGGTCCCCCCACGAGCAGTACTTC. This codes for CASGGTGSPHEQYF.

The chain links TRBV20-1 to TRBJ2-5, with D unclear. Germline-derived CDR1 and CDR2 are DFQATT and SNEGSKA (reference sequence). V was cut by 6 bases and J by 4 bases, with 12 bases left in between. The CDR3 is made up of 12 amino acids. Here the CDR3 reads CSASRLRETQYF. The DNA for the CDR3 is TGCAGTGCCAGTCGTCTACGAGAGACCCAGTACTTC.

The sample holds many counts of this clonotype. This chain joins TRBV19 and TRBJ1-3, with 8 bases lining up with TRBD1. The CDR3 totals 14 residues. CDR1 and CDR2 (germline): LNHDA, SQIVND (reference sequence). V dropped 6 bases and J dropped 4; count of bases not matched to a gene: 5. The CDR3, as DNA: TGTGCCAGTAGGCCCGGGACAGGAGGAAACACCATATATTTT. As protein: CASRPGTGGNTIYF.

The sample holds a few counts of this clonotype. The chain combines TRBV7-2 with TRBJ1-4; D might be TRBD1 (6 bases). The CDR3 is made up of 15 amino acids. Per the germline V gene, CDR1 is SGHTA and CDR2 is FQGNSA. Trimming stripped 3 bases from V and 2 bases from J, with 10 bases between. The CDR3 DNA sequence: TGTGCCAGCAGCTTCATAACAGGGACTAATGAAAAACTGTTTTTT. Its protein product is CASSFITGTNEKLFF.

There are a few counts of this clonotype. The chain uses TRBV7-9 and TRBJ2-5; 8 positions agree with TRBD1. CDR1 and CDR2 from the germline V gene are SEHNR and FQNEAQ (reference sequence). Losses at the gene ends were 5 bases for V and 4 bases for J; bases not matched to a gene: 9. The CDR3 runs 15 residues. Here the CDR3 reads CASSHLTGTGETQYF. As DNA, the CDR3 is TGTGCCAGCAGCCACCTAACGGGGACAGGAGAGACCCAGTACTTC.

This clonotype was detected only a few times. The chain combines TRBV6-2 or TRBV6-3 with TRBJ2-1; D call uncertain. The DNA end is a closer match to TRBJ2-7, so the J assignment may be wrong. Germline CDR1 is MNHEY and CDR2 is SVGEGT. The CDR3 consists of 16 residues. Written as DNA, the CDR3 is TGTGCCAGCAGTTCCGGAGACATACCCCACTCCTACGAGCAGTACTTC. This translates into CASSSGDIPHSYEQYF.

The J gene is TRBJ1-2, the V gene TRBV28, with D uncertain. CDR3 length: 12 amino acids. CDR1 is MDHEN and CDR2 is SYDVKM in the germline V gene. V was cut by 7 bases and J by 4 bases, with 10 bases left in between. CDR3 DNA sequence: TGTGCCAGCAACCCTGGTTTCTATGGCTACACCTTC. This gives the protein CASNPGFYGYTF.

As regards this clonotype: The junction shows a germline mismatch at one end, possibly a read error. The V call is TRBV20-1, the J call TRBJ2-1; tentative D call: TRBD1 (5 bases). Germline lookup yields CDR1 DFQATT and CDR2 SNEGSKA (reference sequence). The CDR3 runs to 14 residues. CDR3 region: CCAELSQGYNEQFF. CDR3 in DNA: TGCTGTGCGGAACTCAGCCAGGGTTACAATGAGCAGTTCTTC.

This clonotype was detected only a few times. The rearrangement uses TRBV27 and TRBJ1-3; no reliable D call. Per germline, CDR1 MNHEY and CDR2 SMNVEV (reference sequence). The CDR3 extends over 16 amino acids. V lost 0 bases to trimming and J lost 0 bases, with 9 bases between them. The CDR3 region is CASSLSAGSSGNTIYF. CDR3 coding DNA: TGTGCCAGCAGTTTATCGGCCGGGAGCTCTGGAAACACCATATATTTT.

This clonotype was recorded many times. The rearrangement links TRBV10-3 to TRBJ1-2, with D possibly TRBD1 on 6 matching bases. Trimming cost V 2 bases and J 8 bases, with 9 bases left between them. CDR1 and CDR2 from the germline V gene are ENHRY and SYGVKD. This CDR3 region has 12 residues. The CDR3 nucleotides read TGTGCCATCAGTGAGGGGCAGGGGGGCTACACCTTC. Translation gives CAISEGQGGYTF.

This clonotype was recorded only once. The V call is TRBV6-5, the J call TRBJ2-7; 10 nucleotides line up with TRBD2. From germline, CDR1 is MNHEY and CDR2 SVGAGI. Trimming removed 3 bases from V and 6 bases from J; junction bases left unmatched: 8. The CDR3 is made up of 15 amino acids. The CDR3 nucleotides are TGTGCCAGCAGTTATAGTCCTAGCGGGAGCTCCGAGCAGTACTTC. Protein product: CASSYSPSGSSEQYF.

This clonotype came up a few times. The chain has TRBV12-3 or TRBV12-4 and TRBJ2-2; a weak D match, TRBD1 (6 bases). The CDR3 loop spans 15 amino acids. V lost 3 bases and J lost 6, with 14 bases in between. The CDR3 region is CASSLGSGAAGELFF. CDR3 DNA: TGTGCCAGCAGTTTGGGTTCAGGGGCGGCCGGGGAGCTGTTTTTT.

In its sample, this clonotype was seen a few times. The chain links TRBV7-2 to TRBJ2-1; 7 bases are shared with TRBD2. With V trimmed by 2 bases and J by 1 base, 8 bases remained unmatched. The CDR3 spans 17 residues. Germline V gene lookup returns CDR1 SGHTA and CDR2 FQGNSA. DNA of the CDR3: TGTGCCAGCAGCTTACCCTCTAGCGGTTCATCCTACAATGAGCAGTTCTTC. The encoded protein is CASSLPSSGSSYNEQFF.